This T cell receptor (beta chain) was sequenced for a study of CD8+ T cells in alopecia areata. Background on the study: Tofacitinib ran 6 to 18 months, followed by 6 months off drug. Broader study findings: There were also resident alphabeta T cells of normal skin sequenced in scalp samples. For patients receiving tofacitinib, scalp clonality and expanded CD8+ clones among the top 100 significantly decreased.

The treatment was: oral pan-JAK inhibitor, 5-10 mg twice daily. Obtained from alopecia areata patients were lesional scalp punch biopsies along with peripheral blood. Extracted RNA was reverse transcribed, and the resulting cDNA served as sequencing template. Clones were read by immunoSEQ multiplex PCR, and TCRdb kept only the in-frame ones, dropping some. The table has fewer than 200,000 clones, roughly 58% seen once. To note about this clone: Its matching antigen is unknown.

This TCR was sampled from a human donor with alopecia areata. Source: CD4+ T cells sorted from blood, taken at approximately week 60, from a patient treated with tofacitinib.

CDR3 sequence: CASSLRLEQYF. CDR3 nucleotides: TGTGCCAGCAGCTTAAGACTCGAGCAGTACTTC. The chain carries TRBV7-2 and TRBJ2-7; D unresolved. CDR1 is SGHTA and CDR2 is FQGNSA in the germline V gene. V shed 2 bases and J shed 6 bases, with 5 bases lying between them. There are 11 residues in the CDR3.